This entry concerns a single TCR beta chain. Its cognate antigen is unknown. This sample is part of a study of cytomegalovirus exposure and HLA in healthy donors. The study sampled nominally healthy donors, though unrecorded immune exposures were likely. The PCR was carried out with 60 Vbeta primers and 13 Jbeta primers. Here immunoSEQ multiplex PCR was the method, and the copy in TCRdb shows in-frame clones only, minus some. Here the sample spans approximately 220,000 clones, approximately 82% being singletons. Study-level points and caveats: For most TCR sequences rarity was the rule, although some public TCRs occurred in many donors.

CDR1 is MNHEY and CDR2 is SVGAGI in the germline V gene. V was pared by 3 bases and J by 7 bases, with 7 bases of the junction left unmatched. This CDR3 region has 14 residues. Input material: PBMCs. This sequence was found in a man aged 18 to 30 in good health and CMV-seronegative. The chain employs TRBV6-5 and TRBJ1-2, with 8 bases that match TRBD1. The CDR3 region is CASSYMTDRGGYTF. CDR3 DNA: TGTGCCAGCAGTTATATGACTGACAGGGGTGGCTACACCTTC.